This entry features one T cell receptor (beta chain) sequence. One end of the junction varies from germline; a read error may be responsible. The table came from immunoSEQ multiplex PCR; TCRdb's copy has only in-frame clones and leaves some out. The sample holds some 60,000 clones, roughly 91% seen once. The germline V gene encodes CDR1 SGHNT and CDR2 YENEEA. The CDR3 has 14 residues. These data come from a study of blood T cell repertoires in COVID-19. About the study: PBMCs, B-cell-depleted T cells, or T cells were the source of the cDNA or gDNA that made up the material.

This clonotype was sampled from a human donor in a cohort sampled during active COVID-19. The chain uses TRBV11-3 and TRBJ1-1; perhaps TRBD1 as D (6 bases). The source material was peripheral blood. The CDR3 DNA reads TGTGCCGGCAGCCTCACCAGGGGAAACACTGAAGCTTTCTTT. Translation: CAGSLTRGNTEAFF.